This T cell receptor beta chain was found in a study of neurological immune-mediated disorders. Whole-study findings and limits: HTLV-1-associated myelopathy displayed the greatest TCR clonal expansion, and multiple sclerosis exhibited the smallest, lower than that of healthy controls.

In its sample, this clonotype ranks as medium-sized. What it binds is not known. For the sorted libraries, 1 million CD4+ or CD8+ T cells were used. From germline, CDR1 is DFQATT and CDR2 SNEGSKA (reference sequence). This CDR3 is 14 amino acids long. V trimming: 1 base; J trimming: 4 bases; junction bases outside the gene matches: 3. 5'RACE with 10-nucleotide random UMIs produced the cDNA. TCRdb passed the 5' RACE reads through MiXCR, listing each CDR3 protein once. The table includes about 38,000 distinct CDR3 sequences, around 7% detected once. Sequenced sample: CD4+ T cells from blood. The chain couples TRBV20-1 to TRBJ2-2, with TRBD1 matching 7 bases. The TCR was taken from a man in his fifties in good health. CDR3 loop: CSARGTGPTGELFF. The CDR3, as DNA: TGCAGTGCTAGAGGGACAGGCCCCACCGGGGAGCTGTTTTTT.